A selection of T cell receptor beta chains follows, all from one sample in a study of cytomegalovirus exposure and HLA in healthy donors. Measured with immunoSEQ multiplex PCR; TCRdb has only the in-frame clones, and not every one. The sample includes more than 110,000 clones, approximately 77% seen only once; the top ten take roughly 4.6%. Sequencing was done on a sample of PBMCs. These TCRs come from a woman aged 50 to 60 in good health and CMV-seronegative. Each CDR3 is given with its conserved first and last residue. The D gene is left open where the match is weak. Only part of the rows carry a size: once, few, many, or a class if the clone is expanded.

V gene: TRBV21-1
clone size: .
D gene: .
J gene: TRBJ1-1
CDR3 DNA: TGTGCCAGCAGCAAGGAGGGGGCCCCCCAAGCTTTCTTT
CDR3 protein: CASSKEGAPQAFF

V gene: TRBV4-3
clone size: once
D gene: TRBD1
J gene: TRBJ2-3
CDR3 DNA: TGCGCCAGCAGCCAGGGACAGGTAGCAGATACGCAGTATTTT
CDR3 protein: CASSQGQVADTQYF

V gene: TRBV5-5
clone size: .
D gene: .
J gene: TRBJ1-1
CDR3 DNA: TGTGCCAGCAGCTTACGGGTGAACACTGAAGCTTTCTTT
CDR3 protein: CASSLRVNTEAFF

V gene: TRBV7-2
clone size: .
D gene: .
J gene: TRBJ2-7
CDR3 DNA: TGTGCCAGCAGCTTTCAGGTTGAGCAGTACTTC
CDR3 protein: CASSFQVEQYF

V gene: TRBV5-6
clone size: .
D gene: .
J gene: TRBJ1-4
CDR3 DNA: TGTGCCAGCAGTCCAGGGTTGGGGGAAAAACTGTTTTTT
CDR3 protein: CASSPGLGEKLFF

V gene: TRBV6-1
clone size: .
D gene: .
J gene: TRBJ1-2
CDR3 DNA: TGTGCCAGCAGTGGACGAGGTCAGGGAAATGGCTACACCTTC
CDR3 protein: CASSGRGQGNGYTF

V gene: TRBV10-1
clone size: .
D gene: TRBD1
J gene: TRBJ1-2
CDR3 DNA: TGCGCCAGCAGGAGGGACAGTTGGTATGGCTACACCTTC
CDR3 protein: CASRRDSWYGYTF

V gene: TRBV6-6
clone size: .
D gene: TRBD2
J gene: TRBJ2-7
CDR3 DNA: TGTGCCAGCAGTGCTGCGGGGGGGACCGTCTACGAGCAGTACTTC
CDR3 protein: CASSAAGGTVYEQYF

V gene: TRBV19
clone size: .
D gene: .
J gene: TRBJ1-1
CDR3 DNA: TGTGCCAGTAGTATAGTGCATTGGAGGAACACTGAAGCTTTCTTT
CDR3 protein: CASSIVHWRNTEAFF

V gene: TRBV5-1
clone size: .
D gene: .
J gene: TRBJ2-7
CDR3 DNA: TGCGCCAGCAGCTTGGATCCGGGTACAAAATACTACGAGCAGTACTTC
CDR3 protein: CASSLDPGTKYYEQYF

V gene: TRBV18
clone size: once
D gene: TRBD2
J gene: TRBJ2-7
CDR3 DNA: TGTGCCAGCTCAACCAATCCTAGCGGGGGGGCCATGAACGAGCAGTACTTC
CDR3 protein: CASSTNPSGGAMNEQYF

V gene: TRBV19
clone size: few
D gene: TRBD1
J gene: TRBJ1-1
CDR3 DNA: TGTGCCAGTAGTATCACAGGGGGCGTTAGGAACACTGAAGCTTTCTTT
CDR3 protein: CASSITGGVRNTEAFF

V gene: TRBV28
clone size: .
D gene: TRBD1
J gene: TRBJ1-5
CDR3 DNA: TGTGCCAGCAGGACCGGGACAGGGGGCCGGCCCCAGCATTTT
CDR3 protein: CASRTGTGGRPQHF

V gene: TRBV2
clone size: .
D gene: .
J gene: TRBJ1-6
CDR3 DNA: TGTGCCAGCAACCTCGGGGGGCGTAATTCACCCCTCCACTTT
CDR3 protein: CASNLGGRNSPLHF

V gene: TRBV2
clone size: few
D gene: .
J gene: TRBJ2-7
CDR3 DNA: TGTGCCAGCACGCAAGTTCTACACGAGCAGTACTTC
CDR3 protein: CASTQVLHEQYF

V gene: TRBV4-3
clone size: .
D gene: .
J gene: TRBJ1-2
CDR3 DNA: TGCGCCAGCAGCCAAGATTTCCGGGTTAGTGGCTACACCTTC
CDR3 protein: CASSQDFRVSGYTF

V gene: TRBV13
clone size: .
D gene: .
J gene: TRBJ2-7
CDR3 DNA: TGTGCCAGCAGCGCCCGGAGGCCTCCCCTAGGGCAGTACTTC
CDR3 protein: CASSARRPPLGQYF

V gene: TRBV5-5
clone size: .
D gene: TRBD1
J gene: TRBJ1-6
CDR3 DNA: TGTGCCAGCAGCCCAGGGGGTAACTCGGCCCTCCACTTT
CDR3 protein: CASSPGGNSALHF

V gene: TRBV4-2
clone size: few
D gene: TRBD2
J gene: TRBJ2-5
CDR3 DNA: TGTGCCAGCAGCCAGGGGGACTGGGCTAGCGGGGGGTCCGGAGAGACCCAGTACTTC
CDR3 protein: CASSQGDWASGGSGETQYF

V gene: TRBV4-2
clone size: .
D gene: .
J gene: TRBJ1-2
CDR3 DNA: TGTGCCAGCAGCCTCGGGGGGTGGGGAGGCTATGGCTACACCTTC
CDR3 protein: CASSLGGWGGYGYTF

V gene: TRBV4-1
clone size: .
D gene: TRBD1
J gene: TRBJ2-1
CDR3 DNA: TGCGCCAGCAGCCAATCCACAGGGGGCCTCGAGCAGTTCTTC
CDR3 protein: CASSQSTGGLEQFF

V gene: TRBV19
clone size: .
D gene: .
J gene: TRBJ2-5
CDR3 DNA: TGTGCCAGTAGTATGGGGCTAGATCGGGAGACCCAGTACTTC
CDR3 protein: CASSMGLDRETQYF

V gene: TRBV29-1
clone size: .
D gene: .
J gene: TRBJ2-2
CDR3 DNA: TGCAGCGTGACGACAGCCAGTGCGAACACCGGGGAGCTGTTTTTT
CDR3 protein: CSVTTASANTGELFF

V gene: TRBV4-3
clone size: once
D gene: .
J gene: TRBJ1-6
CDR3 DNA: TGCGCCAGCAGCTTTGGGGCAGGTATTGTTTCACCCCTCCACTTT
CDR3 protein: CASSFGAGIVSPLHF

V gene: TRBV7-9
clone size: .
D gene: .
J gene: TRBJ2-6
CDR3 DNA: TGTGCCCTCAGTTCCGGGGCCAACGTCCTGACTTTC
CDR3 protein: CALSSGANVLTF